This TCR beta chain came from a study of cytomegalovirus exposure and HLA in healthy donors. PCR used 60 Vbeta primers and 13 Jbeta primers. TCRdb's copy holds only in-frame clones and misses some; the assay was immunoSEQ multiplex PCR. The sample has 160,000 or so clones; under 80% are singletons. Germline V gene lookup returns CDR1 SGHAT and CDR2 FQDESV (reference sequence). The CDR3 has 12 amino acids. Trimming removed 6 bases from V and 11 bases from J; junction bases left unmatched: 7. The chain employs TRBV11-1 and TRBJ1-1; 9 positions match TRBD1. Sequencing was done on a sample of PBMCs. The clonotype comes from a human donor in good health. The CDR3 DNA follows: TGTGCCAGCAGACTCGGGACAGGGAGGGCTTTCTTT. It is translated as CASRLGTGRAFF.